What follows are 8 T cell receptor beta chains derived from one specimen sequenced in a study of T cell repertoires in cytomegalovirus infection. TCRdb independently ran MiXCR on the reads; one entry per CDR3 protein. This sample has about 76,000 distinct CDR3 sequences, with 3% to 4.5% found just once. Sample: PBMCs. The receptors here all came from a human donor in good health (CMV status not recorded). Some clones in this sample may be carry-over from other donors' samples.

In this sample, this clonotype turned up many times. The V call is TRBV28, the J call TRBJ1-5, with 9 nucleotides matching TRBD1. Germline V CDR1 and CDR2: MDHEN, SYDVKM. The CDR3 runs to 19 residues. Trimming cost V 6 bases and J 0 bases; bases outside gene matches: 15. DNA of the CDR3: TGTGCCAGCAGCCTCAAAGACAGGGGGGGACGTTATAGCAATCAGCCCCAGCATTTT. Translated, it gives CASSLKDRGGRYSNQPQHF.

This clonotype has a count of ten or more. J is TRBJ2-3 and V is TRBV10-3; D remains ambiguous. V was clipped by 9 bases and J by 2 bases, with 12 bases between them. The CDR3 totals 13 residues. The germline V gene encodes CDR1 ENHRY and CDR2 SYGVKD. The CDR3 DNA is TGTGCCATGTCCAACCATCCCACAGATACGCAGTATTTT. Translating gives CAMSNHPTDTQYF.

Many counts were recorded for this clonotype. This chain connects TRBV29-1 to TRBJ2-1; tentative D call: TRBD2 (6 bases). V shed 5 bases and J shed 4 bases, with 12 bases lying between them. CDR1 is SQVTM and CDR2 is ANQGSEA in the germline V gene. The CDR3 has 13 residues. CDR3 coding DNA: TGCAGCGTTCCGGCGGGGTCATACAATGAGCAGTTCTTC. It is translated as CSVPAGSYNEQFF.

This clonotype appeared many times. The chain links TRBV6-6 to TRBJ1-1, with 9 bases matching TRBD1. Germline CDR1 reads MNHNY; CDR2 reads SVGAGI (reference sequence). This CDR3 contains 12 residues. V lost 7 bases to trimming and J lost 10 bases; unmatched junction nucleotides: 7. CDR3 residues: CASNIGQGLAFF. DNA for the CDR3: TGTGCCAGCAACATCGGACAGGGGCTAGCTTTCTTT.

On this clonotype: A much larger clone lies one base from this, so it may be a read error. CDR3 nucleotides: TGTGCCATCGCGGGGGGTCTATACAATGAGCAGTTCTTC. As protein: CAIAGGLYNEQFF. The genes are TRBV7-9 and TRBJ2-1; 8 bases are shared with TRBD2. This CDR3 is 13 amino acids long. After removal of 10 bases from V and 4 bases from J, the junction contained 6 bases not matched to a gene. The germline CDR1 and CDR2 sequences are SEHNR and FQNEAQ (reference sequence).

This clonotype was counted many times. The rearrangement links TRBV6-2 or TRBV6-3 to TRBJ2-7, with 8 bases matching TRBD2. CDR1 is MNHEY and CDR2 is SVGEGT in the germline V gene. CDR3 size: 12 residues. Trimming cost V 7 bases and J 6 bases; bases outside gene matches: 5. This chain's CDR3 is CASNDSGGEQYF. CDR3 nucleotide sequence: TGTGCCAGCAATGACAGCGGGGGCGAGCAGTACTTC.

In this sample, this clonotype turned up many times. The rearrangement links TRBV7-2 to TRBJ2-5; unclear D gene. The CDR3 is 13 residues long. V lost 5 bases and J lost 5, with 12 bases in between. CDR1 is SGHTA, CDR2 FQGNSA, per germline. CDR3 residues: CASSLGLAETQYF. DNA of the CDR3: TGTGCCAGCAGCCTCGGGCTCGCGGAGACCCAGTACTTC.

This clonotype was detected ten times or more. The genes are TRBV7-2 and TRBJ1-4, with D uncertain. The CDR3 totals 16 residues. The germline V and J ends were trimmed by 2 bases and 8 bases, with 18 bases remaining between them. Germline CDR1 and CDR2: SGHTA and FQGNSA. CDR3 amino acids: CASSLIGPPAAEKLFF. The DNA for the CDR3 is TGTGCCAGCAGCTTAATAGGCCCCCCGGCGGCCGAAAAACTGTTTTTT. Supplemented by reference TRBV7-2 and TRBJ1-4, the full variable domain reads GAGVSQSPSNKVTEKGKDVELRCDPISGHTALYWYRQSLGQGLEFLIYFQGNSAPDKSGLPSDRFSAERTGGSVSTLTIQRTQQEDSAVYLCASSLIGPPAAEKLFFGSGTQLSVL.